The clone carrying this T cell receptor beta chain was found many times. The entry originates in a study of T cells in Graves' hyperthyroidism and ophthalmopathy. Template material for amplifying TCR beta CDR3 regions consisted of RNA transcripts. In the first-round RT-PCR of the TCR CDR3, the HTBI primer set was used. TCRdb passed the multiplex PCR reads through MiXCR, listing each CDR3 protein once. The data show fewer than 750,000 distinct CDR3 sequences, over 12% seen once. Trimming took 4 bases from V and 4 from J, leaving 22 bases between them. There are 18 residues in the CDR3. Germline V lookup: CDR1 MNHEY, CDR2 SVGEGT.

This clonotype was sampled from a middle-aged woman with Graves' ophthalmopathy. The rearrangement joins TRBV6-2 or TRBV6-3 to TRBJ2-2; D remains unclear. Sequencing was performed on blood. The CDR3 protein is CASSSLFWASGATGELFF. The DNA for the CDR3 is TGTGCCAGCAGTTCCCTGTTCTGGGCGTCCGGAGCCACCGGGGAGCTGTTTTTT.